This TCR beta chain was identified in a study of blood T cell repertoires in COVID-19. Overall study: Samples of COVID-19 (acute and convalescent) were obtained from the United States, Italy and Spain. From T cells, B-cell-depleted T cells, or PBMCs came the material, which was cDNA or gDNA.

Per the original methods: Reference gene primer amplification gave nucleated cell count estimates. Produced via immunoSEQ multiplex PCR; TCRdb's table is partial and in-frame only. V and J calls and clone size are those listed in that table; D and trimming were worked out from the DNA. This sample has around 140,000 clones, with around 89% found just once. This CDR3 spans 14 amino acids. The germline V gene encodes CDR1 SGDLS and CDR2 YYNGEE. V was trimmed by 0 bases and J by 7 bases, leaving 11 bases between them. This rearrangement joins TRBV9 to TRBJ1-5; no reliable D call. The sequence was collected from a human donor in a cohort sampled during active COVID-19. The sequenced sample was peripheral blood. The CDR3 protein is CASSVDGLGQPQHF. As DNA, the CDR3 is TGTGCCAGCAGCGTAGACGGCCTCGGGCAGCCCCAGCATTTT.